The 19 T cell receptor beta chains presented below share a single source sample, sequenced in a study of cytomegalovirus exposure and HLA in healthy donors. The PCR ran on 60 Vbeta and 13 Jbeta primers. The data were produced by immunoSEQ multiplex PCR, yet TCRdb's version contains in-frame clones alone and is incomplete. The sample contains 75,000 to 100,000 clones, around 76% of which appear only once. Sequencing used PBMCs. These TCRs come from a woman aged 60-70 years in good health and CMV-seropositive.

The V gene is TRBV10-1, the J gene TRBJ2-3; D is possibly TRBD2 (5 bases). The CDR3 is 16 amino acids. CDR1 is WNHNN, CDR2 SYGVQD, per germline (reference sequence). Trimming took off 3 bases at V and 4 bases at J, with 17 bases between the two ends. The CDR3 sequence is CASSDSRGSGADTQYF. In DNA form, the CDR3 reads TGCGCCAGCAGTGATTCTCGCGGGTCCGGGGCAGATACGCAGTATTTT.

This clone was observed once. The rearrangement links TRBV30 to TRBJ1-2; D unclear. CDR1 and CDR2 (germline): GTSNPN, SVGIG (reference sequence). The V end lost 0 bases, the J end lost 4 bases, and 6 bases lay between the germline ends. The CDR3 has 12 residues. The CDR3, as DNA: TGTGCCTGGAGTGTCCGGGGCTATGGCTACACCTTC. This codes for CAWSVRGYGYTF.

The chain uses TRBV6-1 and TRBJ2-1; 8 nucleotides line up with TRBD2. The CDR3 has 11 amino acids. Germline CDR1 reads MNHNS; CDR2 reads SASEGT. J gave up 10 bases and V 10 bases, and 6 bases lay outside the gene matches. The CDR3 DNA reads TGTGCCACCCAGCGGGAGTGGGAGCAGTTCTTC. Translating it yields CATQREWEQFF.

The table lists this clone with a few counts. V and J are TRBV2 and TRBJ1-4; 9 nucleotides line up with TRBD1. There are 14 residues in the CDR3. In germline, CDR1 is SNHLY, CDR2 FYNNEI. The trim removed 6 bases at V and 3 bases at J, leaving 2 bases unmatched. As DNA, the CDR3 is TGTGCCAGCAGCGACAGGGGGGCTAATGAAAAACTGTTTTTT. It translates to CASSDRGANEKLFF.

This sequence joins TRBV21-1 and TRBJ2-1; the table's D call TRBD1 went unverified against the DNA. TRBV21-1 is an annotated pseudogene. This CDR3 contains 14 residues. The CDR3, as DNA: TGTGCCAGCAGCATAGGGACAGGGGGTATTGAGCAGTTCTTC. Protein: CASSIGTGGIEQFF.

The genes are TRBV5-6 and TRBJ2-2; unclear D gene. From germline, CDR1 is SGHDT and CDR2 YYEEEE. V lost 4 bases and J lost 6, with 10 bases in between. The CDR3 length is 13 residues. The CDR3 sequence is CASSLQRPGELFF. The DNA of the CDR3 is TGTGCCAGCAGCCTGCAGCGCCCCGGGGAGCTGTTTTTT.

In this sample, this clone turned up a few times. V and J are TRBV10-2 and TRBJ1-1; no clear D gene. The V and J ends lost 6 bases and 1 base respectively, with 9 bases between them. This CDR3 has 13 residues. CDR1 is WSHSY and CDR2 is SAAADI in the germline V gene. The CDR3 bases are TGCGCCAGCAGGCAACAGCAGAACACTGAAGCTTTCTTT. This codes for CASRQQQNTEAFF.

At least ten counts were recorded for this clone. The V call is TRBV30, the J call TRBJ1-4, with D unclear. The germline V and J ends were trimmed by 2 bases and 8 bases, with 6 bases remaining between them. The germline gives CDR1 GTSNPN, CDR2 SVGIG (reference sequence). CDR3 size: 11 residues. The CDR3 loop reads CAWSIREKLFF. The CDR3 nucleotides are TGTGCCTGGAGTATCCGGGAAAAACTGTTTTTT. Together with reference TRBV30 and TRBJ1-4, the CDR3 gives the full variable domain: SQTIHQWPATLVQPVGSPLSLECTVEGTSNPNLYWYRQAAGRGLQLLFYSVGIGQISSEVPQNLSASRPQDRQFILSSKKLLLSDSGFYLCAWSIREKLFFGSGTQLSVL.

The rearrangement joins TRBV6-6 to TRBJ2-7; a possible D gene is TRBD2 (5 bases). The V gene's germline CDR1 is MNHNY and CDR2 SVGAGI (reference sequence). The CDR3 sequence is 12 residues long. V gave up 5 bases and J gave up 2 bases, with 7 bases separating them. DNA of the CDR3: TGTGCCAGCAGTCGGGAAACCTACGAGCAGTACTTC. Encoded protein: CASSRETYEQYF.

This sequence joins TRBV7-9 and TRBJ2-1; 7 bases agree with TRBD1. Trimming cost V 3 bases and J 4 bases; bases outside gene matches: 3. The germline V gene encodes CDR1 SEHNR and CDR2 FQNEAQ (reference sequence). This CDR3 is 14 amino acids long. CDR3 bases: TGTGCCAGCAGCTTGGGACAGTCATACAATGAGCAGTTCTTC. Translating gives CASSLGQSYNEQFF. Variable domain in full (rest from reference TRBV7-9 and TRBJ2-1): DTGVSQNPRHKITKRGQNVTFRCDPISEHNRLYWYRQTLGQGPEFLTYFQNEAQLEKSRLLSDRFSAERPKGSFSTLEIQRTEQGDSAMYLCASSLGQSYNEQFFGPGTRLTVL.

The genes are TRBV2 and TRBJ2-3; 14 bases are a match to TRBD2. Germline CDR1 reads SNHLY; CDR2 reads FYNNEI. J was trimmed by 3 bases and V by 11 bases; bases with no gene match: 13. The CDR3 is 17 amino acids. The DNA of the CDR3 is TGTGCCGCTCCGGGACTAGCGGGAGCGGGTAGGACAGATACGCAGTATTTT. Encoded protein: CAAPGLAGAGRTDTQYF.

The rearrangement uses TRBV29-1 and TRBJ1-1, with D possibly being TRBD1 (6 bases). CDR1 is SQVTM and CDR2 is ANQGSEA in the germline V gene. The CDR3 is made up of 14 amino acids. The ends were cut back, 5 bases at V and 0 bases at J, with 13 bases in the middle. The CDR3 sequence is CSVKMTGMNTEAFF. The CDR3 DNA sequence: TGCAGCGTTAAAATGACAGGAATGAACACTGAAGCTTTCTTT.

J is TRBJ1-2 and V is TRBV19, with TRBD1 matching over 7 bases. Germline V CDR1 and CDR2: LNHDA, SQIVND (reference sequence). CDR3 length equals 13 residues. After removal of 4 bases from V and 2 bases from J, the junction contained 1 base not matched to a gene. CDR3 residues: CASSTGQNYGYTF. The CDR3 nucleotides are TGTGCCAGTAGTACGGGACAGAACTATGGCTACACCTTC.

This chain uses TRBV6-4 with TRBJ2-3; possibly TRBD2 for D (5 bases). CDR1 and CDR2 (germline): MRHNA, SNTAGT. The CDR3 loop spans 17 amino acids. Between the trimmed V and J ends, which lost 5 bases and 4 bases, there was a span of 22 bases. CDR3 in amino acids: CASSLLPRSGSADTQYF. The CDR3, as DNA: TGTGCCAGCAGTCTTCTCCCTCGCTCGGGGTCGGCAGATACGCAGTATTTT.

The rearrangement joins TRBV5-1 to TRBJ2-3; weak D call: TRBD2 (7 bases). This CDR3 contains 15 residues. The germline V and J ends were trimmed by 2 bases and 4 bases, with 14 bases remaining between them. The germline gives CDR1 SGHRS, CDR2 YFSETQ. CDR3 protein: CASSFPGGSADTQYF. The DNA of the CDR3 is TGCGCCAGCAGCTTTCCGGGGGGCTCTGCAGATACGCAGTATTTT.

The rearrangement uses TRBV5-4 and TRBJ1-1; D remains unclear. Germline lookup yields CDR1 SGHNT and CDR2 YYREEE (reference sequence). This CDR3 comprises 12 residues. V shed 0 bases and J shed 7 bases, with 7 bases lying between them. DNA for the CDR3: TGTGCCAGCAGCTTGGCGTCGCGTGAAGCTTTCTTT. This gives the protein CASSLASREAFF. Variable domain in full (rest from reference TRBV5-4 and TRBJ1-1): ETGVTQSPTHLIKTRGQQVTLRCSSQSGHNTVSWYQQALGQGPQFIFQYYREEENGRGNFPPRFSGLQFPNYSSELNVNALELDDSALYLCASSLASREAFFGQGTRLTVV.

This sequence joins TRBV29-1 and TRBJ2-4; TRBD2 matches 12 bases. CDR1 and CDR2 (germline): SQVTM, ANQGSEA. The CDR3 runs 16 residues. V was clipped by 7 bases and J by 9 bases; unmatched bases: 16. The CDR3, as DNA: TGCAGCGCCGCGTCACTAGCGGGAGGCGGGGGGAGCATTCAGTACTTC. Amino acids: CSAASLAGGGGSIQYF.

The chain recombines TRBV16 with TRBJ1-2; D unclear. The V gene's germline CDR1 is KGHSY and CDR2 FQNENV. V was clipped by 0 bases and J by 8 bases, with 13 bases between them. The CDR3 has 14 residues. The CDR3, as DNA: TGTGCCAGCAGCCAATCCACGGGATCGCGGGGCTACACCTTC. Its translation is CASSQSTGSRGYTF.

The chain carries TRBV16 and TRBJ2-3; unclear D gene. Trimming pared 0 bases from V and 8 bases from J, leaving 9 bases between. The V gene's germline CDR1 is KGHSY and CDR2 FQNENV. There are 13 residues in the CDR3. CDR3: CASSQSSSGTQYF. The CDR3 DNA reads TGTGCCAGCAGCCAATCTAGCAGTGGTACGCAGTATTTT.